The 21 T cell receptor beta chains listed next were all sequenced from one sample in a study of blood T cell repertoires in COVID-19. Here immunoSEQ multiplex PCR was the method, and the copy in TCRdb shows in-frame clones only, minus some. The table lists approximately 330,000 clones, about 86% of them singletons, with around 4.2% in the top ten. Sequencing input: PBMCs or T cells enriched from blood (not recorded which). The receptors originated from a woman in her thirties or forties with acute COVID-19.

The rearrangement uses TRBV2 and TRBJ1-2; no clear D gene. CDR3 length: 16 residues. CDR1 and CDR2 (germline): SNHLY, FYNNEI. V lost 1 base and J lost 2, with 14 bases in between. Written as DNA, the CDR3 is TGTGCCAGCAGTGAAGGGAATTCGGGGAGAAACTATGGCTACACCTTC. Translating gives CASSEGNSGRNYGYTF.

In its sample, this clone was seen once. The J gene is TRBJ2-1, the V gene TRBV7-9, with 7 bases fitting TRBD1. The CDR3 spans 15 residues. V gave up 6 bases and J gave up 8 bases; unmatched junction bases: 13. The germline gives CDR1 SEHNR, CDR2 FQNEAQ (reference sequence). CDR3 in DNA: TGTGCCAGCAGGACCACCAAGGGGGCCTCTCATGAGCAGTTCTTC. Protein: CASRTTKGASHEQFF.

The chain uses TRBV21-1 and TRBJ2-7; TRBD2 was called by the table and not checked on the DNA. TRBV21-1 is classified as a pseudogene. The CDR3 length is 14 residues. The CDR3 DNA sequence: TGTGCCAGCAGCCAAATATCCTGGGGGGGCGAGCAGTACTTC. Translated: CASSQISWGGEQYF.

The V and J genes are TRBV19 and TRBJ1-3; D gene ambiguous. The CDR3 spans 13 residues. Germline V CDR1 and CDR2: LNHDA, SQIVND (reference sequence). The ends were cut back, 5 bases at V and 0 bases at J, with 5 bases in the middle. The CDR3 DNA is TGTGCCAGTAGTTCGGGCTCTGGAAACACCATATATTTT. Its translation is CASSSGSGNTIYF.

The chain joins TRBV7-6 to TRBJ1-1, with 7 positions matching TRBD1. The CDR3 has 15 residues. V was clipped by 1 base and J by 7 bases; unmatched bases: 9. The V gene's germline CDR1 is SGHVS and CDR2 FNYEAQ. The CDR3 region has the DNA TGTGCCAGCAGCTTAGGGACAGGATTAATTCATGAAGCTTTCTTT. It translates to CASSLGTGLIHEAFF.

The gene calls are TRBV27 and TRBJ1-1, with 7 nucleotides matching TRBD1. V lost 6 bases to trimming and J lost 2 bases; unmatched junction nucleotides: 6. This CDR3 has 14 residues. Germline V gives CDR1 MNHEY, CDR2 SMNVEV (reference sequence). The CDR3 nucleotides are TGTGCCAGCAGAATACAGGGGATAAACACTGAAGCTTTCTTT. Translated: CASRIQGINTEAFF.

V is TRBV24-1 and J is TRBJ2-3; a possible D gene is TRBD1 (6 bases). V was shortened by 9 bases and J by 0 bases, with 12 bases between the two germline ends. This CDR3 contains 14 residues. Germline V gives CDR1 KGHDR, CDR2 SFDVKD. The CDR3 sequence: CATSGTLSTDTQYF. CDR3 nucleotide sequence: TGTGCCACCTCGGGGACACTCAGCACAGATACGCAGTATTTT.

The genes are TRBV3-1 (or the pseudogene TRBV3-2) and TRBJ1-1, with a tentative D call TRBD1 (6 bases). The CDR3 loop spans 18 amino acids. Looked up from germline, CDR1 is LGHDT and CDR2 is YNNKEL (reference sequence). V lost 1 base and J 0 bases, leaving 18 bases between the germline ends. CDR3 region: CASSQGPRRGQLNTEAFF. In nucleotides, the CDR3 is TGTGCCAGCAGCCAAGGTCCCCGTCGAGGACAGCTGAACACTGAAGCTTTCTTT.

The rearrangement uses TRBV6-2 or TRBV6-3 and TRBJ2-7; 7 bases map to TRBD1. With 2 bases clipped from V and 4 bases from J, the junction kept 8 bases outside the gene matches. The CDR3 has 15 amino acids. Germline CDR1 and CDR2: MNHEY and SVGEGT. The CDR3 DNA follows: TGTGCCAGCAGTTACAGGGACAGAAATCCGTACGAGCAGTACTTC. Its protein product is CASSYRDRNPYEQYF.

This clone was detected a few times. The rearrangement links TRBV7-2 to TRBJ2-7; possibly TRBD1 for D (7 bases). The ends were cut back, 5 bases at V and 1 base at J, with 12 bases in the middle. The CDR3 runs to 14 residues. Germline lookup yields CDR1 SGHTA and CDR2 FQGNSA. As DNA, the CDR3 is TGTGCCAGCAGCGCGGGACAGCTATCCTACGAGCAGTACTTC. It specifies CASSAGQLSYEQYF.

The chain recombines TRBV4-3 with TRBJ1-1, with D perhaps matching TRBD1 (6 bases). The CDR3 extends over 15 amino acids. Looked up from germline, CDR1 is LGHNA and CDR2 is YSLEER. V lost 1 base, J lost 1 base, and 10 bases lay in between. CDR3 in DNA: TGCGCCAGCAGCCAAGTGGTGGGGGCGAACACTGAAGCTTTCTTT. Translation: CASSQVVGANTEAFF.

This clone was seen only once. The chain carries TRBV24-1 and TRBJ2-5, with 10 bases matching TRBD1. CDR3 length: 15 amino acids. After removal of 3 bases from V and 5 bases from J, the junction contained 5 bases not matched to a gene. Germline values: CDR1 KGHDR, CDR2 SFDVKD. The DNA of the CDR3 is TGTGCCACCAGTGATCTGACAGGGGGCAGGGAGACCCAGTACTTC. Amino acid sequence: CATSDLTGGRETQYF.

The CDR3 coding sequence is TGTGCCACCAGTGATTTGGGGGACAGTTCACCCCTCCACTTT. Its translation is CATSDLGDSSPLHF. J is TRBJ1-6 and V is TRBV24-1, with 7 bases identical to TRBD1. Germline V gene lookup returns CDR1 KGHDR and CDR2 SFDVKD. The CDR3 runs to 14 residues. V was pared by 0 bases and J by 9 bases, with 1 base of the junction left unmatched.

This chain uses TRBV6-8 with TRBJ1-6; no reliable D call. The CDR3 spans 13 residues. V was trimmed by 7 bases and J by 4 bases, leaving 8 bases between them. Germline lookup yields CDR1 MNHGY and CDR2 SAAAGT. CDR3 nucleotide sequence: TGTGCCAGCATACATTTTTATAATTCACCCCTCCACTTT. Translating gives CASIHFYNSPLHF.

The chain combines TRBV3-1 (or the pseudogene TRBV3-2) with TRBJ2-3; tentatively, D is TRBD1 (5 bases). The CDR3 consists of 15 residues. Trimming stripped 7 bases from V and 0 bases from J, with 14 bases between. Per the germline V gene, CDR1 is LGHDT and CDR2 is YNNKEL (reference sequence). CDR3 sequence reads: CASKRGHPSTDTQYF. The CDR3 nucleotides read TGTGCCAGCAAGAGAGGACACCCTAGCACAGATACGCAGTATTTT.

The V gene is TRBV7-2, the J gene TRBJ1-2; D is undetermined. The length of the CDR3 is 17 residues. V was pared by 0 bases and J by 4 bases, with 18 bases between. From germline, CDR1 is SGHTA and CDR2 FQGNSA. This CDR3 reads CASSLASGAGPIYGYTF. CDR3 DNA: TGTGCCAGCAGCTTAGCGTCGGGCGCGGGCCCGATCTATGGCTACACCTTC.

The chain recombines TRBV11-2 with TRBJ2-1; D is undetermined. Germline V CDR1 and CDR2: SGHAT, FQNNGV. V was pared by 0 bases and J by 4 bases, with 4 bases between. The CDR3 spans 13 residues. The CDR3 protein is CASSLEQYNEQFF. The CDR3 coding sequence is TGTGCCAGCAGCTTAGAGCAGTACAATGAGCAGTTCTTC.

The chain uses TRBV5-5 and TRBJ2-2; possible D gene TRBD2, 5 bases. The CDR3 length is 12 residues. Germline assignment: CDR1 SGHKS and CDR2 YYEKEE (reference sequence). Deletions cut 3 bases from V and 8 bases from J, with 8 bases between. The CDR3 coding sequence is TGTGCCAGCAGCTCAAGACTAGGGGAGCTGTTTTTT. Protein product: CASSSRLGELFF.

The CDR3 region has the DNA TGTGCCAGCAGCACTTGGACAGGGGGCTACAATGAGCAGTTCTTC. Translated, it gives CASSTWTGGYNEQFF. The genes are TRBV9 and TRBJ2-1; 10 nucleotides agree with TRBD1. The CDR3 spans 15 residues. Germline V gives CDR1 SGDLS, CDR2 YYNGEE. The J segment lost 3 bases and the V segment lost 4 bases, leaving 4 bases of the junction unmatched.

The rearrangement links TRBV11-1 to TRBJ1-1; a weak D match, TRBD1 (5 bases). Between the trimmed V and J ends, which lost 3 bases and 5 bases, there was a span of 13 bases. This CDR3 region has 14 residues. CDR1 and CDR2 from the germline V gene are SGHAT and FQDESV (reference sequence). Written as DNA, the CDR3 is TGTGCCAGCAGCTTGGAGGGACCCATAACTGAAGCTTTCTTT. Its protein product is CASSLEGPITEAFF.

The chain joins TRBV7-9 to TRBJ1-1; D perhaps matches TRBD1 (6 bases). In germline, CDR1 is SEHNR, CDR2 FQNEAQ (reference sequence). The CDR3 covers 14 residues. Trimming removed 2 bases at V and 5 bases at J, with 12 bases between. The CDR3 bases are TGTGCCAGCAGCTTACTTGCAGGGGTGACTGAAGCTTTCTTT. Amino acid sequence: CASSLLAGVTEAFF.